These 30 T cell receptor beta chains originate from one sample sequenced in a study of T cell responses to AZD1222 COVID-19 vaccine. Only in-frame clones appear in the TCRdb table, and some are missing; sequencing was by immunoSEQ multiplex PCR. The table records around 100,000 clones, roughly 91% of them present only once. The sequencing used peripheral blood, collected on day 0 of AZD1222 vaccination. These receptors originate from an adult in good health.

This chain connects TRBV6-5 to TRBJ2-1, with 9 bases identical to TRBD2. CDR1 is MNHEY, CDR2 SVGAGI, per germline. This CDR3 is 15 amino acids long. V lost 2 bases to trimming and J lost 6 bases; unmatched junction nucleotides: 5. CDR3: CASSYGTSTLNEQFF. CDR3 coding DNA: TGTGCCAGCAGTTACGGGACTAGCACCCTCAATGAGCAGTTCTTC.

This clone is a singleton in its sample. This chain joins TRBV7-9 and TRBJ1-5; D unresolved. V lost 1 base, J lost 0 bases, and 10 bases lay in between. CDR3 length: 16 amino acids. Germline V gene sequence: CDR1 SEHNR, CDR2 FQNEAQ (reference sequence). The CDR3 DNA reads TGTGCCAGCAGCTTAGGCCGGGGTAATAGCAATCAGCCCCAGCATTTT. Its translation: CASSLGRGNSNQPQHF.

V is TRBV7-2 and J is TRBJ2-7, with D unresolved. The ends were cut back, 4 bases at V and 3 bases at J, with 10 bases in the middle. This CDR3 is built from 13 residues. The germline V gene encodes CDR1 SGHTA and CDR2 FQGNSA. The CDR3 here is CASSSDKIYEQYF. As DNA, the CDR3 is TGTGCCAGCAGCTCCGACAAGATCTACGAGCAGTACTTC. Based on the CDR3 plus reference TRBV7-2 and TRBJ2-7, the full variable domain is GAGVSQSPSNKVTEKGKDVELRCDPISGHTALYWYRQSLGQGLEFLIYFQGNSAPDKSGLPSDRFSAERTGGSVSTLTIQRTQQEDSAVYLCASSSDKIYEQYFGPGTRLTVT.

The chain joins TRBV12-5 to TRBJ1-3, with D hard to call. V was trimmed by 1 base and J by 9 bases, leaving 13 bases between them. CDR1 and CDR2 from the germline V gene are LGHNT and FRNRAP. This CDR3 has 14 residues. Here the CDR3 reads CASGLGGESVTIYF. CDR3 bases: TGTGCTAGTGGTTTGGGGGGTGAGTCCGTCACCATATATTTT.

This chain joins TRBV20-1 and TRBJ1-1; D not certain. The germline gives CDR1 DFQATT, CDR2 SNEGSKA (reference sequence). V lost 1 base and J 3 bases, leaving 3 bases between the germline ends. This CDR3 region has 11 residues. CDR3 residues: CSARAYTEAFF. The CDR3 DNA follows: TGCAGTGCTAGAGCGTACACTGAAGCTTTCTTT.

V usage is TRBV6-1 and J usage is TRBJ2-6, with 7 bases aligning to TRBD1. V dropped 4 bases and J dropped 1; count of bases not matched to a gene: 13. The CDR3 totals 19 residues. Per germline, CDR1 MNHNS and CDR2 SASEGT. CDR3 sequence: CASSVFLGGAVSGANVLTF. As DNA, the CDR3 is TGTGCCAGCAGTGTATTCTTAGGGGGCGCAGTATCTGGGGCCAACGTCCTGACTTTC.

CDR3 region: CASSYLAATEAFF. In nucleotides, the CDR3 is TGTGCCAGCAGTTACCTGGCCGCCACTGAAGCTTTCTTT. The chain uses TRBV6-6 and TRBJ1-1; D is uncertain. Deletions cut 2 bases from V and 4 bases from J, with 8 bases between. The CDR3 totals 13 residues. Germline lookup yields CDR1 MNHNY and CDR2 SVGAGI (reference sequence).

This clone occurred once. The chain has TRBV14 and TRBJ1-1; 8 bases are shared with TRBD1. The CDR3 has 14 amino acids. V lost 2 bases and J lost 5; bases outside the gene matches: 4. CDR1 and CDR2 from the germline V gene are SGHDN and FVKESK. This CDR3 is CASSQTGGGTEAFF. For the CDR3, the DNA is TGTGCCAGCAGCCAAACAGGGGGGGGGACTGAAGCTTTCTTT.

V gene TRBV7-9 combines with J gene TRBJ2-5; a possible D gene is TRBD2 (5 bases). The germline CDR1 and CDR2 sequences are SEHNR and FQNEAQ (reference sequence). This CDR3 has 14 residues. Trimming stripped 5 bases from V and 5 bases from J, with 15 bases between. The CDR3 is CASSRLSRGETQYF. The CDR3 nucleotides read TGTGCCAGCAGCCGTCTCAGTCGCGGGGAGACCCAGTACTTC.

The table lists this clone with a count of one. The V gene is TRBV9, the J gene TRBJ2-3; D uncertain. Trimming stripped 0 bases from V and 6 bases from J, with 5 bases between. The germline V gene has CDR1 SGDLS and CDR2 YYNGEE. This CDR3 region has 12 residues. The CDR3: CASSVEEDTQYF. CDR3 DNA: TGTGCCAGCAGCGTAGAAGAGGATACGCAGTATTTT.

The V and J genes are TRBV5-1 and TRBJ1-3; TRBD1 might be the D (5 bases). The germline V and J ends were trimmed by 4 bases and 4 bases, with 12 bases remaining between them. The CDR3 loop spans 14 amino acids. The germline V gene encodes CDR1 SGHRS and CDR2 YFSETQ. CDR3 sequence reads: CASSEGIGGNTIYF. CDR3 nucleotide sequence: TGCGCCAGCAGCGAGGGGATCGGCGGAAACACCATATATTTT.

This chain connects TRBV24-1 to TRBJ2-7, with 11 bases identical to TRBD1. Germline V gene data show CDR1 as KGHDR and CDR2 as SFDVKD. J lost 3 bases, V lost 2 bases, and 5 bases had no gene match. This CDR3 region has 16 residues. The CDR3 here is CATSDSGTGGIYEQYF. CDR3 sequence (DNA): TGTGCCACCAGTGATTCCGGGACAGGGGGAATCTACGAGCAGTACTTC.

The chain is built from TRBV6-5 and TRBJ1-2, with no clear D. The CDR3 is 15 amino acids. From germline, CDR1 is MNHEY and CDR2 SVGAGI. Trimming took off 0 bases at V and 4 bases at J, with 12 bases between the two ends. The CDR3, as DNA: TGTGCCAGCAGTTACTCGGTTGGCGTGGGCTATGGCTACACCTTC. Amino acid sequence: CASSYSVGVGYGYTF.

This sequence joins TRBV5-1 and TRBJ2-3, with 14 positions matching TRBD2. Germline CDR1 and CDR2: SGHRS and YFSETQ. After removal of 3 bases from V and 12 bases from J, the junction contained 9 bases not matched to a gene. The CDR3 totals 15 residues. The CDR3 spells CASSSSTSGGASQYF. CDR3 nucleotides: TGCGCCAGCAGCTCTTCGACTAGCGGGGGGGCCTCCCAGTATTTT.

Here the CDR3 DNA reads TGTGCCATCAGTGTTAGGACAGGGGGTTCCAACACCGGGGAGCTGTTTTTT. Amino acids: CAISVRTGGSNTGELFF. The V gene is TRBV10-3, the J gene TRBJ2-2; 10 bases map to TRBD1. Germline CDR1 ENHRY, CDR2 SYGVKD. The CDR3 loop spans 17 amino acids. J gave up 2 bases and V 4 bases, and 7 bases lay outside the gene matches.

The chain carries TRBV20-1 and TRBJ2-3, with TRBD2 identical over 7 bases. The J segment lost 2 bases and the V segment lost 3 bases, leaving 5 bases of the junction unmatched. CDR3 length equals 14 residues. The germline gives CDR1 DFQATT, CDR2 SNEGSKA (reference sequence). In nucleotides, the CDR3 is TGCAGTGCTAGTCTGGGACTATTCACAGATACGCAGTATTTT. Translating it yields CSASLGLFTDTQYF.

The rearrangement links TRBV5-1 to TRBJ2-7; unclear D gene. The germline gives CDR1 SGHRS, CDR2 YFSETQ. The CDR3 runs to 15 residues. Trimming left V 0 bases short and J 3 bases short, with 13 bases between. The CDR3 sequence is CASSLAPGNSYEQYF. For the CDR3, the DNA is TGCGCCAGCAGCTTGGCTCCGGGTAACAGCTACGAGCAGTACTTC.

The V and J genes are TRBV21-1 and TRBJ1-2. TRBV21-1 is a listed pseudogene. The CDR3 is 14 amino acids. The CDR3 DNA is TGTGCCAGCAGCCCGAGAGAGGTCAGGAGAGGCTACACCTTC. Its translation is CASSPREVRRGYTF.

V is TRBV5-1 and J is TRBJ2-5; 8 nucleotides match TRBD2. The ends lost 2 bases at V and 4 bases at J; junction bases unmatched: 10. Germline loops: CDR1 SGHRS, CDR2 YFSETQ. The CDR3 extends over 16 amino acids. The CDR3 DNA follows: TGCGCCAGCAGCTTATCCGCGGGGGGCCTTACAGAGACCCAGTACTTC. It encodes CASSLSAGGLTETQYF.

This clone was seen once. V is TRBV6-6 and J is TRBJ1-4, with TRBD1 identical over 8 bases. There are 14 residues in the CDR3. The V and J ends lost 5 bases and 8 bases, in that order; junction bases with no gene match: 7. The germline gives CDR1 MNHNY, CDR2 SVGAGI (reference sequence). CDR3 coding DNA: TGTGCCAGCAGTCCGCAGGGGGCCAGGGAAAAACTGTTTTTT. Its protein product is CASSPQGAREKLFF.

The chain has TRBV9 and TRBJ1-4; possible D gene TRBD1, 5 bases. From germline, CDR1 is SGDLS and CDR2 YYNGEE. This CDR3 contains 15 residues. V was clipped by 4 bases and J by 1 base, with 11 bases between them. The DNA of the CDR3 is TGTGCCAGCAGCCGAACGACAGTAACTAATGAAAAACTGTTTTTT. It encodes CASSRTTVTNEKLFF.

The chain combines TRBV25-1 with TRBJ1-2; 8 nucleotides align to TRBD1. In germline, CDR1 is MGHDK, CDR2 SYGVNS. Unmatched junction bases numbered 4, after V lost 6 bases and J lost 4 bases. The CDR3 runs to 13 residues. CDR3 in amino acids: CASSGDRGYGYTF. The CDR3 DNA reads TGTGCCAGCAGCGGTGACAGGGGCTATGGCTACACCTTC.

The V and J genes are TRBV7-6 and TRBJ1-3, with a weak D call TRBD1 (6 bases). The V gene's germline CDR1 is SGHVS and CDR2 FNYEAQ. V lost 5 bases and J lost 8, with 22 bases in between. The length of the CDR3 is 16 residues. The CDR3 loop reads CASSRTTRDIRDTIYF. Here the CDR3 DNA reads TGTGCCAGCAGCCGAACTACCCGGGACATTCGGGACACCATATATTTT.

V usage is TRBV7-2 and J usage is TRBJ2-1; D is ambiguous. V lost 3 bases to trimming and J lost 5 bases, with 8 bases between them. This CDR3 contains 13 residues. CDR1 is SGHTA, CDR2 FQGNSA, per germline. CDR3 nucleotide sequence: TGTGCCAGCAGCTTTTACCTAAACAATGAGCAGTTCTTC. This sequence encodes CASSFYLNNEQFF. Complete variable domain (other parts from reference TRBV7-2 and TRBJ2-1): GAGVSQSPSNKVTEKGKDVELRCDPISGHTALYWYRQSLGQGLEFLIYFQGNSAPDKSGLPSDRFSAERTGGSVSTLTIQRTQQEDSAVYLCASSFYLNNEQFFGPGTRLTVL.

The CDR3 DNA sequence: TGTGCCAGTAGTATGTCGGCAGATGGGAACTATGGCTACACCTTC. Its translation is CASSMSADGNYGYTF. This chain links TRBV19 with TRBJ1-2; unclear D gene. There are 15 residues in the CDR3. The germline CDR1 and CDR2 sequences are LNHDA and SQIVND (reference sequence). V lost 3 bases and J lost 2, with 13 bases in between. Full variable domain (remainder filled in from reference TRBV19 and TRBJ1-2): DGGITQSPKYLFRKEGQNVTLSCEQNLNHDAMYWYRQDPGQGLRLIYYSQIVNDFQKGDIAEGYSVSREKKESFPLTVTSAQKNPTAFYLCASSMSADGNYGYTFGSGTRLTVV.

V is TRBV6-5 and J is TRBJ1-5; 7 positions match TRBD1. Germline V gives CDR1 MNHEY, CDR2 SVGAGI. The CDR3 is 14 residues long. J gave up 3 bases and V 9 bases, and 8 bases lay outside the gene matches. This CDR3 reads CASENRGTNQPQHF. Here the CDR3 DNA reads TGTGCCAGTGAGAACAGGGGAACCAATCAGCCCCAGCATTTT.

The chain joins TRBV3-1 (or the pseudogene TRBV3-2) to TRBJ2-1, with 10 bases aligning to TRBD1. V dropped 4 bases and J dropped 7; count of bases not matched to a gene: 7. The CDR3 length is 15 residues. In germline, CDR1 is LGHDT, CDR2 YNNKEL (reference sequence). The CDR3 loop is CASSPGQGLNNEQFF. DNA of the CDR3: TGTGCCAGCAGCCCGGGACAGGGGTTAAATAATGAGCAGTTCTTC.

The J gene is TRBJ1-1, the V gene TRBV5-1; D is uncertain. The V end lost 0 bases, the J end lost 3 bases, and 3 bases lay between the germline ends. This CDR3 contains 12 residues. Looked up from germline, CDR1 is SGHRS and CDR2 is YFSETQ. The DNA of the CDR3 is TGCGCCAGCAGCTTGGGCCACACTGAAGCTTTCTTT. Translation: CASSLGHTEAFF.

The V call is TRBV6-5, the J call TRBJ2-1; TRBD2 agrees at 8 bases. V shed 5 bases, J shed 2 bases, and the junction held 5 bases outside the gene matches. Looked up from germline, CDR1 is MNHEY and CDR2 is SVGAGI. The CDR3 has 15 residues. The CDR3 is CASSRLAGTYNEQFF. The DNA for the CDR3 is TGTGCCAGCAGTCGGCTAGCGGGTACCTACAATGAGCAGTTCTTC.

Within the sample, this clone is medium-sized. The chain joins TRBV11-3 to TRBJ2-7; 9 nucleotides line up with TRBD1. The CDR3 totals 15 residues. The germline gives CDR1 SGHNT, CDR2 YENEEA. The ends lost 5 bases at V and 2 bases at J; junction bases unmatched: 7. This chain's CDR3 is CASSPRRTGAYEQYF. The CDR3 nucleotides read TGTGCCAGCAGCCCACGACGGACAGGGGCCTACGAGCAGTACTTC.